A selection of T cell receptor beta chains follows, all from one sample in a study of OX40 agonist ivuxolimab in advanced cancers. Generated by immunoSEQ multiplex PCR, the TCRdb table keeps only in-frame clones and is missing some. The data show about 86,000 clones, less than 95% seen once. The material sequenced was CD4+ or CD8+ T cells sorted from blood, taken in a trial of the OX40 agonist ivuxolimab. Source of these receptors: an adult with an advanced solid tumor such as melanoma, head and neck, liver or kidney cancer. The CDR3 runs from the conserved cysteine through the conserved F or W. D genes are given only for firm matches. Only part of the rows carry a size: once, few, many, or a class if the clone is expanded.

size: .
V: TRBV30
D: TRBD1
length: 18
J: TRBJ1-1
DNA: TGTGCCTGGAGTACCTCTCCCGGGACAGGGGGCAGGAACACTGAAGCTTTCTTT
CDR3: CAWSTSPGTGGRNTEAFF

size: few
V: TRBV9
D: .
length: 14
J: TRBJ2-7
DNA: TGTGCCAGCAGCGTATCACCAGGGACCTACGAGCAGTACTTC
CDR3: CASSVSPGTYEQYF

size: .
V: TRBV11-3
D: .
length: 14
J: TRBJ2-3
DNA: TGTGCCAGCAGCTTATCAGGGGGCACAGATACGCAGTATTTT
CDR3: CASSLSGGTDTQYF

size: .
V: TRBV6-6
D: TRBD1
length: 15
J: TRBJ2-7
DNA: TGTGCCAGCAGCACTCCGGGACAGGGGAAAGACGAGCAGTACTTC
CDR3: CASSTPGQGKDEQYF

size: .
V: TRBV27
D: .
length: 13
J: TRBJ2-7
DNA: TGTGCCACCAGTCCCGGGGGGCTCTACGAGCAGTACTTC
CDR3: CATSPGGLYEQYF

size: .
V: TRBV19
D: TRBD2
length: 15
J: TRBJ2-3
DNA: TGTGCCAGTTCCGGGACTAGCGGGAGGACAGATACGCAGTATTTT
CDR3: CASSGTSGRTDTQYF

size: .
V: TRBV27
D: .
length: 12
J: TRBJ2-5
DNA: TGTGCCAGCAGTTCCCCAGGAGAGACCCAGTACTTC
CDR3: CASSSPGETQYF

size: .
V: TRBV6-4
D: TRBD2
length: 17
J: TRBJ2-1
DNA: TGTGCCAGCAGTGACCTATCCGGGACTAGCAGAAACAATGAGCAGTTCTTC
CDR3: CASSDLSGTSRNNEQFF

size: .
V: TRBV19
D: .
length: 17
J: TRBJ2-7
DNA: TGTGCCAGTAGTGCCCCCTTCGAACGTGTCCCTTACTACGAGCAGTACTTC
CDR3: CASSAPFERVPYYEQYF

size: .
V: TRBV9
D: .
length: 15
J: TRBJ2-1
DNA: TGTGCCAGCAGCGTAGTAGGTTACTCCTACAATGAGCAGTTCTTC
CDR3: CASSVVGYSYNEQFF

size: .
V: TRBV7-3
D: TRBD1
length: 13
J: TRBJ2-5
DNA: TGTGCCAGCAGCTTTGACAGGGATGAGACCCAGTACTTC
CDR3: CASSFDRDETQYF

size: .
V: TRBV12-5
D: TRBD1
length: 16
J: TRBJ2-1
DNA: TGTGCTAGTGGTTTGGTCCGGGACAGGGTGGATCTATTGGCGTTCTTC
CDR3: CASGLVRDRVDLLAFF

size: .
V: TRBV27
D: .
length: 16
J: TRBJ1-5
DNA: TGTGCCAGCAGTTTATCGAGGGGGGGTTCGAATCAGCCCCAGCATTTT
CDR3: CASSLSRGGSNQPQHF

size: .
V: TRBV11-2
D: .
length: 15
J: TRBJ2-7
DNA: TGTGCCAGCAGCGTAATGGAGGCCGCTAAGGGCGAGCAGTACTTC
CDR3: CASSVMEAAKGEQYF

size: .
V: TRBV19
D: .
length: 15
J: TRBJ1-5
DNA: TGTGCCAGTAGTATCGGGGAATCCCCCAGTCAGCCCCAGCATTTT
CDR3: CASSIGESPSQPQHF

size: .
V: TRBV6-5
D: TRBD1
length: 13
J: TRBJ2-7
DNA: TGTGCCAGCAGTACGGGACAGCCCTACGAGCAGTACTTC
CDR3: CASSTGQPYEQYF

size: once
V: TRBV7-9
D: TRBD2
length: 15
J: TRBJ2-3
DNA: TGTGCCAGCAGCTTAGTAGCGGGAGAAACAGATACGCAGTATTTT
CDR3: CASSLVAGETDTQYF

size: .
V: TRBV27
D: .
length: 15
J: TRBJ2-7
DNA: TGTGCCAGCAGGGAGGGGGCGGGGTTCTCCTACGAGCAGTACTTC
CDR3: CASREGAGFSYEQYF

size: once
V: TRBV10-1
D: .
length: 13
J: TRBJ2-3
DNA: TGCGCCAGCAGTGACCCGAATTTAGATACGCAGTATTTT
CDR3: CASSDPNLDTQYF

size: .
V: TRBV7-8
D: .
length: 15
J: TRBJ1-4
DNA: TGTGCCAGCAGCTTACTGGTGGGGACTAATGAAAAACTGTTTTTT
CDR3: CASSLLVGTNEKLFF

size: .
V: TRBV9
D: TRBD1
length: 15
J: TRBJ2-1
DNA: TGTGCCAGCAGCATGGGACAGGGGGCGGGTAATGAGCAGTTCTTC
CDR3: CASSMGQGAGNEQFF

size: .
V: TRBV11-3
D: TRBD1
length: 18
J: TRBJ1-1
DNA: TGTGCCAGCAGCTTAGATCGTGGCCCAGGGGGAGAGAACACTGAAGCTTTCTTT
CDR3: CASSLDRGPGGENTEAFF

size: once
V: TRBV25-1
D: .
length: 15
J: TRBJ1-1
DNA: TGTGCCAGCAGTACCCCGGGGACATCCGACGCTGAAGCTTTCTTT
CDR3: CASSTPGTSDAEAFF

size: few
V: TRBV4-2
D: TRBD2
length: 14
J: TRBJ2-7
DNA: TGTGCCAGCAGCCAAGAAGGACTAGGAGGCGAGCAGTACTTC
CDR3: CASSQEGLGGEQYF

size: .
V: TRBV10-2
D: .
length: 16
J: TRBJ1-2
DNA: TGCGCCAGCAGTCAAGGAGGGGAGGGCTTTCCGTATGGCTACACCTTC
CDR3: CASSQGGEGFPYGYTF

size: .
V: TRBV29-1
D: .
length: 13
J: TRBJ2-5
DNA: TGCAGCGCCGCCCAGGGATCACAAGAGACCCAGTACTTC
CDR3: CSAAQGSQETQYF

size: .
V: TRBV28
D: .
length: 12
J: TRBJ2-5
DNA: TGTGCCAGCAGTTTCGTCTTAGAGACCCAGTACTTC
CDR3: CASSFVLETQYF

size: .
V: TRBV10-1
D: .
length: 13
J: TRBJ2-7
DNA: TGCGCCAGCAGTGAGCAGAGAACCTACGAGCAGTACTTC
CDR3: CASSEQRTYEQYF

size: .
V: TRBV5-5
D: .
length: 15
J: TRBJ2-2
DNA: TGTGCCAGCAGCCCAGGGTTCGCGAACACCGGGGAGCTGTTTTTT
CDR3: CASSPGFANTGELFF

size: .
V: TRBV2
D: TRBD2
length: 15
J: TRBJ2-7
DNA: TGTGCCAGCACCGCCGGACTAGCGGGAGTTTACGAGCAGTACTTC
CDR3: CASTAGLAGVYEQYF

size: .
V: TRBV5-7
D: .
length: 11
J: TRBJ1-3
DNA: TGTGCCAGAACCTCTGGAAACACCATATATTTT
CDR3: CARTSGNTIYF

size: .
V: TRBV5-6
D: .
length: 13
J: TRBJ2-5
DNA: TGTGCCAGCAGCTTGTGGGGGCCAGAGACCCAGTACTTC
CDR3: CASSLWGPETQYF

size: .
V: TRBV5-1
D: TRBD2
length: 17
J: TRBJ2-7
DNA: TGCGCCAGCAGCTTGTTGTTTGCGGGAGGCCCCAGCCACGAGCAGTACTTC
CDR3: CASSLLFAGGPSHEQYF

size: .
V: TRBV7-9
D: TRBD2
length: 18
J: TRBJ2-7
DNA: TGTGCCAGCAGCTCTCCGGGACTAGAGGGGTACGGCAACTACGAGCAGTACTTC
CDR3: CASSSPGLEGYGNYEQYF

size: .
V: TRBV7-2
D: TRBD1
length: 16
J: TRBJ2-7
DNA: TGTGCCAGCAGCTTAGCGGGACAGGGGACCTCCTACGAGCAGTACTTC
CDR3: CASSLAGQGTSYEQYF

size: .
V: TRBV11-3
D: .
length: 14
J: TRBJ1-2
DNA: TGTGCCAGCAGCTTAACCCTGGGGGACTATGGCTACACCTTC
CDR3: CASSLTLGDYGYTF

size: once
V: TRBV5-8
D: TRBD2
length: 15
J: TRBJ2-7
DNA: TGTGCCAGCCCCCCCAGGCTAGCGGAGTCCTACGAGCAGTACTTC
CDR3: CASPPRLAESYEQYF

size: .
V: TRBV5-4
D: TRBD2
length: 15
J: TRBJ2-5
DNA: TGTGCCAGCAGCCGGGTGCTAGCGGGACAAGAGACCCAGTACTTC
CDR3: CASSRVLAGQETQYF

size: .
V: TRBV4-2
D: .
length: 13
J: TRBJ2-1
DNA: TGTGCCAGCAGCCAGGGGGCCGGCAATGAGCAGTTCTTC
CDR3: CASSQGAGNEQFF

size: .
V: TRBV11-2
D: .
length: 14
J: TRBJ2-7
DNA: TGTGCCAGCAGCTTAGCTGACAGTACCTACGAGCAGTACTTC
CDR3: CASSLADSTYEQYF

size: .
V: TRBV28
D: .
length: 13
J: TRBJ1-1
DNA: TGTGCCAGCCGGAGACAGTCAAACACTGAAGCTTTCTTT
CDR3: CASRRQSNTEAFF

size: .
V: TRBV7-9
D: TRBD1
length: 17
J: TRBJ2-7
DNA: TGTGCCAGCAGCTTATTTGGGGGGACAGGGGTCGGCTACGAGCAGTACTTC
CDR3: CASSLFGGTGVGYEQYF

size: .
V: TRBV7-9
D: TRBD2
length: 15
J: TRBJ2-3
DNA: TGTGCCAGCAGCTCGAGCGGGAGAAAGGGAGATACGCAGTATTTT
CDR3: CASSSSGRKGDTQYF

size: .
V: TRBV5-6
D: .
length: 16
J: TRBJ2-2
DNA: TGTGCCAGCAGCACCCGGGGAGGGGGTAACACCGGGGAGCTGTTTTTT
CDR3: CASSTRGGGNTGELFF